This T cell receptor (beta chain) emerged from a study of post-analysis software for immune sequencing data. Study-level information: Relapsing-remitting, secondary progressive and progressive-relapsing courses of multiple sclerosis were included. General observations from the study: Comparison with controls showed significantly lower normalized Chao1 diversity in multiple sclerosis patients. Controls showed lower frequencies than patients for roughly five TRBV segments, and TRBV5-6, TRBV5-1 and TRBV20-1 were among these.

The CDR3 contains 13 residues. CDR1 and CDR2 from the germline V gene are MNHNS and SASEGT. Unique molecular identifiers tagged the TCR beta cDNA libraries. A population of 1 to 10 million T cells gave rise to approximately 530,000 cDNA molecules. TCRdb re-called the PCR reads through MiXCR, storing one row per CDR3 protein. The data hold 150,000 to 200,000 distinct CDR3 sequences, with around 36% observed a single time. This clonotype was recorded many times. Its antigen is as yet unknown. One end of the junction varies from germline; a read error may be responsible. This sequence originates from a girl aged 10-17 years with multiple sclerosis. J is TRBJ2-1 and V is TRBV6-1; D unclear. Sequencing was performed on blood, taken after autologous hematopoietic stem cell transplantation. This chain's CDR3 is CASSEGSYNEQFF. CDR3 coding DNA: TGTGCCAGCAGCGAAGGCTCCTACAATGAGCAGTTCTTC.